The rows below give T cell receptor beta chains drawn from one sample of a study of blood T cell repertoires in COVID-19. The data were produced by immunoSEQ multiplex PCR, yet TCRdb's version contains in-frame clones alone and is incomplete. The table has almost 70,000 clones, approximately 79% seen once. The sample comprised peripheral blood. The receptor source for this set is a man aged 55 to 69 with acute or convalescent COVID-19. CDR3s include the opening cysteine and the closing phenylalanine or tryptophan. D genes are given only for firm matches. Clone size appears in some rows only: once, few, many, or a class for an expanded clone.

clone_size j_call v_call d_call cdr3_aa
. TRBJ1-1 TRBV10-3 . CAVSAGGNTEAFF
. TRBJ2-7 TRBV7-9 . CASSSRSRTSYEQYF
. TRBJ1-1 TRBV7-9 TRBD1 CASSYGRTGAGSREAFF
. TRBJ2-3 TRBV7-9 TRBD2 CASSAPGGRLDTQYF
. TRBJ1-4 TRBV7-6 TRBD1 CASSLRTGVNEKLFF
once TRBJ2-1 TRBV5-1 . CASSLQVTYNEQFF
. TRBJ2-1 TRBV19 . CASSNSGGRSYNEQFF
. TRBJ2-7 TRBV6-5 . CASSREQGYEQYF
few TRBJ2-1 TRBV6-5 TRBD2 CASSRLAGSNEQFF
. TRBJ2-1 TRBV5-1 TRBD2 CASSLSGGGNEQFF
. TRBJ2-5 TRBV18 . CASSPMQGRGETQYF
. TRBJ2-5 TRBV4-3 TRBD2 CASSQEPGGGSETQYF
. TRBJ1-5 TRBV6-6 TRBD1 CASRGQGAWQPQHF
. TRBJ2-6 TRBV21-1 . CASSLRASSGANVLTF
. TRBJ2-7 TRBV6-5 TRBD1 CASSNRRDRGYEQYF
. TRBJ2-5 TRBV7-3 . CASSLFGGALETQYF
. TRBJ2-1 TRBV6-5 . CASRILDSYNEQFF
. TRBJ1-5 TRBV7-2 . CASSLGGVSNQPQHF
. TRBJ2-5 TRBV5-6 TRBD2 CASSLVSAGGQETQYF
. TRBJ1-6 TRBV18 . CASSPPRAESSYNSPLHF
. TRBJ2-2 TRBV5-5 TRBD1 CASSLQYRGLGRGELFF
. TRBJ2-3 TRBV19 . CASTPTSTPPDTQYF
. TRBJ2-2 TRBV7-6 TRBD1 CASSLETGQVTGELFF
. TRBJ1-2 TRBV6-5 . CASSKGQNYGYTF
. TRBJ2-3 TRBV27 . CASSLSRDFLTDTQYF
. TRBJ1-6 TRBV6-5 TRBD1 CASKTGGPGNSPLHF
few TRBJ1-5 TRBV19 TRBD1 CASTTTRLQGDYSNQPQHF
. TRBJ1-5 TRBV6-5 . CASIGGSNQPQHF
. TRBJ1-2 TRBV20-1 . CSASSPGAGSGYTF
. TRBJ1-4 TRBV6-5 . CASSRTVREKLFF
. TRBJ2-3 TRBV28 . CASSSPGSGTDTQYF
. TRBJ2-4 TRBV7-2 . CASSLGRNIQYF
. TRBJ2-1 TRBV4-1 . CASSQGAGGLYNEQFF
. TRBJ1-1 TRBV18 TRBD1 CASSPPTGRVVNTEAFF
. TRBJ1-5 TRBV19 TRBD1 CASSSRDRLNQPQHF
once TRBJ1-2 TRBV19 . CASTRTANYGYTF
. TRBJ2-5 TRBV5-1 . CASSFQGFRETQYF
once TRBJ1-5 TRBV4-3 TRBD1 CASSQYTGGDQPQHF